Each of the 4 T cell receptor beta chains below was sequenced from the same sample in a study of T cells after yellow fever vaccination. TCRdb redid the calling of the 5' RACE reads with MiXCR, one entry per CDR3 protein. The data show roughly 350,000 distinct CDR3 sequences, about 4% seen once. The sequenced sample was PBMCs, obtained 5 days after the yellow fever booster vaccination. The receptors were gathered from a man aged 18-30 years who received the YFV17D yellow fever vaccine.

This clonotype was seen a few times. CDR3 in DNA: TGCGCCAGCAGCTTGGCCGTGCAGGGCCATGGCTACACCTTC. Protein: CASSLAVQGHGYTF. The chain combines TRBV5-1 with TRBJ1-2; TRBD1 is a possible D gene (5 bases). Trimming stripped 0 bases from V and 6 bases from J, with 12 bases between. The CDR3 has 14 residues. Germline V gene sequence: CDR1 SGHRS, CDR2 YFSETQ.

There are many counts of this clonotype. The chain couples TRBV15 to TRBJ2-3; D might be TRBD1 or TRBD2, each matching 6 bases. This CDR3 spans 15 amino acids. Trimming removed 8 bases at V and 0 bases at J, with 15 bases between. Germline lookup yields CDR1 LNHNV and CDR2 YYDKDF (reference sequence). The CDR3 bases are TGTGCCACCTCCAATGGGGGGCTAAGCACAGATACGCAGTATTTT. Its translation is CATSNGGLSTDTQYF.

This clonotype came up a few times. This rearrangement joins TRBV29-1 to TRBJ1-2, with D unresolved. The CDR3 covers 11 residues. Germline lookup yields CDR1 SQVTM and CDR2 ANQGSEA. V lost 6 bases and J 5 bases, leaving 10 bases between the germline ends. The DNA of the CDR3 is TGCAGCGTGGCTCAGGAGTATGGCTACACCTTC. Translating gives CSVAQEYGYTF.

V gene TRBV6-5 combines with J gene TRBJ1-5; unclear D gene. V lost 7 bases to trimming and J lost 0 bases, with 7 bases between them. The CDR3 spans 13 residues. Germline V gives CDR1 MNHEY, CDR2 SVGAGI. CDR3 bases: TGTGCCAGCATGAGGGATAGCAATCAGCCCCAGCATTTT. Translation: CASMRDSNQPQHF.